These 5 T cell receptor beta chains share one sample of origin, sequenced in a study of T cell changes during pregnancy in multiple sclerosis. Profiling relied on immunoSEQ multiplex PCR, and the TCRdb table lists in-frame clones only, not all of them. The sample records roughly 100,000 clones, about 91% being singletons. The material sequenced was peripheral blood, taken after pregnancy. These receptors were collected from a female donor with multiple sclerosis, enrolled in a pregnancy study.

The rearrangement joins TRBV10-3 to TRBJ2-2; 7 bases agree with TRBD1. The CDR3 length is 14 residues. The V gene end was trimmed by 6 bases and the J gene end by 1 base; junction bases not matched to a gene: 2. CDR1 ENHRY and CDR2 SYGVKD come from the germline V gene. This chain's CDR3 is CAISRDRNTGELFF. CDR3 sequence (DNA): TGTGCCATCAGCCGGGACAGGAACACCGGGGAGCTGTTTTTT.

The V call is TRBV6-6, the J call TRBJ2-3; 7 bases match TRBD2. There are 15 residues in the CDR3. The germline V gene encodes CDR1 MNHNY and CDR2 SVGAGI (reference sequence). The ends lost 5 bases at V and 4 bases at J; junction bases unmatched: 9. This CDR3 reads CASSKAGTRADTQYF. The CDR3 nucleotides are TGTGCCAGCAGTAAAGCGGGGACGAGGGCAGATACGCAGTATTTT.

This clone was seen only once. The chain recombines TRBV29-1 with TRBJ1-2; a weak D match, TRBD1 (6 bases). Trimming stripped 5 bases from V and 1 base from J, with 17 bases between. The CDR3 has 15 amino acids. Germline V gene data show CDR1 as SQVTM and CDR2 as ANQGSEA. The DNA for the CDR3 is TGCAGCGTTAGCCTACAGGGTATAATTAACTATGGCTACACCTTC. It codes for CSVSLQGIINYGYTF. Full variable domain (rest looked up from reference TRBV29-1 and TRBJ1-2): SAVISQKPSRDICQRGTSLTIQCQVDSQVTMMFWYRQQPGQSLTLIATANQGSEATYESGFVIDKFPISRPNLTFSTLTVSNMSPEDSSIYLCSVSLQGIINYGYTFGSGTRLTVV.

The gene calls are TRBV5-1 and TRBJ2-1; 8 nucleotides agree with TRBD1. CDR3 length: 15 amino acids. Germline V gene data show CDR1 as SGHRS and CDR2 as YFSETQ. Unmatched junction bases numbered 10, after V lost 2 bases and J lost 9 bases. The CDR3 loop reads CASSLFQGAESEQFF. The CDR3 DNA follows: TGCGCCAGCAGCTTATTCCAGGGGGCTGAGAGTGAGCAGTTCTTC. Full variable domain (rest looked up from reference TRBV5-1 and TRBJ2-1): KAGVTQTPRYLIKTRGQQVTLSCSPISGHRSVSWYQQTPGQGLQFLFEYFSETQRNKGNFPGRFSGRQFSNSRSEMNVSTLELGDSALYLCASSLFQGAESEQFFGPGTRLTVL.

The rearrangement joins TRBV19 to TRBJ1-5; D possibly corresponds to TRBD1 (5 bases). The ends were cut back, 1 base at V and 1 base at J, with 11 bases in the middle. Per the germline V gene, CDR1 is LNHDA and CDR2 is SQIVND (reference sequence). The CDR3 loop spans 16 amino acids. The DNA of the CDR3 is TGTGCCAGTAGTATAGGCGGGACCTTCAGCAATCAGCCCCAGCATTTT. Encoded protein: CASSIGGTFSNQPQHF.